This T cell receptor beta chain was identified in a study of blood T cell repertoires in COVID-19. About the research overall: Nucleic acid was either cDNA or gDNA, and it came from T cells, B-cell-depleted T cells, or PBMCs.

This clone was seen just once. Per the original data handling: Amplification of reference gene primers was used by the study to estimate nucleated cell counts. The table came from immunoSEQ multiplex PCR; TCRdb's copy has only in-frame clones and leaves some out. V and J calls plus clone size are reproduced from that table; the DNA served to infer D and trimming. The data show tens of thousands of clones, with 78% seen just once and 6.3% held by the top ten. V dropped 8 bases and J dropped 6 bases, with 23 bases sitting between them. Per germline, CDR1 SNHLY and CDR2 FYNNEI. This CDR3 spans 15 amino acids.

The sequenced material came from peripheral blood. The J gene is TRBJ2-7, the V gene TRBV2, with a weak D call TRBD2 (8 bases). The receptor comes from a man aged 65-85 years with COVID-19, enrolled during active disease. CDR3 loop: CASLTGAGGLGEQYF. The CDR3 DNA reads TGTGCCAGCTTAACAGGGGCGGGGGGCCTGGGCGAGCAGTACTTC.